Each of the 30 T cell receptor beta chains below was sequenced from the same sample in a study of human T cells and chemical hapten exposure. TCRdb reprocessed the RACE reads with MiXCR, giving one entry per CDR3 protein. The sample lists 350,000 to 400,000 distinct CDR3 sequences; about 6% were seen once. Time point denoted: patch test 2, 6 weeks after DPC sensitization. Treatment specified: therapeutic diphenylcyclopropenone sensitization with weekly scalp DPC. The sample was whole blood, taken in connection with sensitization to the hapten diphenylcyclopropenone (DPC). These receptors were collected from a woman between 18 and 29 years old with alopecia areata. Some clones in this sample may be carry-over from other donors' samples.

This clonotype has just a few counts. The chain couples TRBV21-1 to TRBJ2-7; TRBD1, the table's D call, was not compared with the DNA. TRBV21-1 is annotated as a pseudogene. This CDR3 is built from 21 residues. The CDR3 DNA follows: TGTGCCAGCAGCAAAGAGGGGAGCGGAACCGCGCGGTACACAAGCTCCTACGAGCAGTACTTC. Amino acids: CASSKEGSGTARYTSSYEQYF.

In this sample, this clonotype turned up a few times. CDR3 loop: CASSPVRGDNEQFF. CDR3 nucleotide sequence: TGTGCCAGCAGCCCGGTCAGGGGAGACAATGAGCAGTTCTTC. The V and J genes are TRBV7-2 and TRBJ2-1; maybe TRBD1 (6 bases). The V gene lost 5 bases and the J gene lost 5 bases, with 13 bases spanning the gap. The CDR3 has 14 residues. Germline loops: CDR1 SGHTA, CDR2 FQGNSA.

This clonotype has at least ten counts. This CDR3 is CASSLTSYVSGNTIYF. Here the CDR3 DNA reads TGTGCCAGCAGTCTCACCTCATACGTTTCTGGAAACACCATATATTTT. The rearrangement joins TRBV12-3 or TRBV12-4 to TRBJ1-3; D gene unclear. The CDR3 extends over 16 amino acids. Trimming took 5 bases from V and 1 from J, leaving 15 bases between them.

V usage is TRBV16 and J usage is TRBJ1-2; 7 positions agree with TRBD1. This CDR3 spans 14 amino acids. V trimming: 4 bases; J trimming: 4 bases; junction bases outside the gene matches: 6. Germline V CDR1 and CDR2: KGHSY, FQNENV. In nucleotides, the CDR3 is TGTGCCAGCAGCCCCACCCAGGGGGGCTATGGCTACACCTTC. Protein: CASSPTQGGYGYTF.

There are a few counts of this clonotype. J is TRBJ1-1 and V is TRBV5-5; D may be TRBD1 (6 bases). Between the trimmed V and J ends, which lost 0 bases and 1 base, there was a span of 10 bases. This CDR3 has 15 residues. Per germline, CDR1 SGHKS and CDR2 YYEKEE (reference sequence). The CDR3 reads CASSLGPTGNTEAFF. The CDR3 nucleotides read TGTGCCAGCAGCTTGGGTCCGACAGGGAACACTGAAGCTTTCTTT.

This clonotype was recorded at least ten times. The chain combines TRBV6-2 or TRBV6-3 with TRBJ1-6; TRBD1 agrees at 9 bases. The ends lost 4 bases at V and 7 bases at J; junction bases unmatched: 14. The CDR3 spans 18 residues. Germline values: CDR1 MNHEY, CDR2 SVGEGT. DNA for the CDR3: TGTGCCAGCAGTTCTTTCGTCCGAGGGACAGGGACGAATTCACCCCTCCACTTT. Translated: CASSSFVRGTGTNSPLHF.

This clonotype has at least ten counts. V usage is TRBV28 and J usage is TRBJ2-3, with TRBD1 identical over 8 bases. CDR1 MDHEN and CDR2 SYDVKM come from the germline V gene. The CDR3 runs 17 residues. Trimming removed 3 bases from V and 2 bases from J; junction bases left unmatched: 10. The CDR3 DNA follows: TGTGCCAGCAGTTTTTATAGTGCAGGGGGCTCCACAGATACGCAGTATTTT. Residues: CASSFYSAGGSTDTQYF.

This clonotype was seen repeatedly, ten times or more. This chain connects TRBV7-9 to TRBJ1-5; TRBD1 agrees at 7 bases. CDR1 is SEHNR and CDR2 is FQNEAQ in the germline V gene (reference sequence). Trimming removed 5 bases from V and 3 bases from J; junction bases left unmatched: 7. CDR3 length: 15 amino acids. As DNA, the CDR3 is TGTGCCAGCAGCCGGGACAGCACTAACAATCAGCCCCAGCATTTT. Its protein is CASSRDSTNNQPQHF.

This clonotype was detected a few times. The V and J genes are TRBV18 and TRBJ1-2; perhaps TRBD1 as D (5 bases). Germline values: CDR1 KGHSH, CDR2 LQKENI. Trimming stripped 5 bases from V and 5 bases from J, with 12 bases between. CDR3 length: 13 amino acids. The CDR3 DNA is TGTGCCAGCTCATGGGACGAGCAGTATGGCTACACCTTC. Protein: CASSWDEQYGYTF.

The sample holds many counts of this clonotype. The chain links TRBV18 to TRBJ1-1; TRBD1 agrees at 8 bases. V gave up 2 bases and J gave up 7 bases; unmatched junction bases: 6. This CDR3 region has 14 residues. Germline V gene lookup returns CDR1 KGHSH and CDR2 LQKENI. The CDR3 is CASSPMGQVLEAFF. The DNA for the CDR3 is TGTGCCAGCTCACCAATGGGACAGGTACTTGAAGCTTTCTTT.

This clonotype has just a few counts. The rearrangement links TRBV3-1 to TRBJ1-1; perhaps TRBD1 as D (5 bases). CDR1 and CDR2 (germline): LGHDT, YNNKEL (reference sequence). The CDR3 is made up of 13 amino acids. The V and J ends lost 2 bases and 8 bases respectively, with 12 bases between them. CDR3 amino acids: CASSQILREEAFF. In nucleotides, the CDR3 is TGTGCCAGCAGCCAAATCCTCAGGGAGGAAGCTTTCTTT.

This clonotype was seen repeatedly, ten times or more. The rearrangement links TRBV12-3 or TRBV12-4 to TRBJ2-1; D unresolved. Deletions cut 7 bases from V and 0 bases from J, with 10 bases between. The CDR3 sequence is 14 residues long. CDR3 bases: TGTGCCAGCATCTTCTCGAGCTCCTACAATGAGCAGTTCTTC. Its translation: CASIFSSSYNEQFF.

The rearrangement joins TRBV6-5 to TRBJ1-1, with 8 nucleotides matching TRBD1. Per the germline V gene, CDR1 is MNHEY and CDR2 is SVGAGI. This CDR3 spans 16 amino acids. The J segment lost 9 bases and the V segment lost 0 bases, leaving 12 bases of the junction unmatched. Here the CDR3 DNA reads TGTGCCAGCAGTTACTCTAACAGGGCGCAGGGGGCTAAAGCTTTCTTT. This encodes CASSYSNRAQGAKAFF.

The CDR3: CASSFSGLDIRDTQYF. The CDR3 DNA sequence: TGTGCCAGCAGCTTCTCGGGACTAGATATACGAGATACGCAGTATTTT. The chain carries TRBV13 and TRBJ2-3; 8 nucleotides match TRBD2. Trimming took 3 bases from V and 5 from J; bases not matched to a gene: 10. The CDR3 is 16 residues long. Germline values: CDR1 PRHDT, CDR2 FYEKMQ (reference sequence).

This chain joins TRBV7-9 and TRBJ2-3; D unresolved. CDR3 size: 14 residues. V dropped 4 bases and J dropped 0 bases, with 8 bases sitting between them. CDR1 and CDR2 from the germline V gene are SEHNR and FQNEAQ (reference sequence). The CDR3 region has the DNA TGTGCCAGCAGCTCTCTCTCAAGCACAGATACGCAGTATTTT. Amino acid sequence: CASSSLSSTDTQYF.

The chain couples TRBV28 to TRBJ1-1, with 8 bases fitting TRBD1. Per germline, CDR1 MDHEN and CDR2 SYDVKM. The CDR3 runs to 14 residues. V was clipped by 8 bases and J by 2 bases; unmatched bases: 7. The CDR3 reads CASGSTGGNTEAFF. The CDR3 DNA is TGTGCCAGCGGATCAACAGGGGGAAACACTGAAGCTTTCTTT.

Many counts were recorded for this clonotype. This sequence joins TRBV5-5 and TRBJ1-4, with D unresolved. Trimming took off 2 bases at V and 8 bases at J, with 13 bases between the two ends. Per germline, CDR1 SGHKS and CDR2 YYEKEE (reference sequence). The CDR3 is made up of 14 amino acids. DNA for the CDR3: TGTGCCAGCAGCTTCCGGGCCGACCGGGAAAAACTGTTTTTT. Translation: CASSFRADREKLFF.

This clonotype has ten or more counts. The chain has TRBV13 and TRBJ2-7; D is undetermined. Germline V gene sequence: CDR1 PRHDT, CDR2 FYEKMQ (reference sequence). CDR3 length: 13 amino acids. Trimming pared 3 bases from V and 2 bases from J, leaving 8 bases between. The CDR3: CASSFGPTYEQYF. In DNA, the CDR3 is TGTGCCAGCAGCTTTGGGCCGACCTACGAGCAGTACTTC.

J is TRBJ1-3 and V is TRBV5-4; the D is unclear. Trimming stripped 3 bases from V and 2 bases from J, with 15 bases between. Germline V gene sequence: CDR1 SGHNT, CDR2 YYREEE (reference sequence). The CDR3 is 16 amino acids. Written as DNA, the CDR3 is TGTGCCAGCAGCTACGGACGGGCGGAGACTGGAAACACCATATATTTT. It translates to CASSYGRAETGNTIYF.

This clonotype was seen at least ten times. The rearrangement uses TRBV5-7 and TRBJ1-6; TRBD1 is a possible D gene (6 bases). TRBV5-7 has ORF status, its function being uncertain. V lost 2 bases and J 0 bases, leaving 9 bases between the germline ends. The CDR3 is 16 amino acids. The CDR3 DNA is TGTGCCAGCAGCTTAACAGGGAGCTCCTATAATTCACCCCTCCACTTT. This sequence encodes CASSLTGSSYNSPLHF.

This clonotype was seen a handful of times. V is TRBV5-5 and J is TRBJ2-1; D possibly corresponds to TRBD2 (5 bases). Deletions cut 0 bases from V and 1 base from J, with 8 bases between. The germline V gene encodes CDR1 SGHKS and CDR2 YYEKEE (reference sequence). This CDR3 has 15 residues. CDR3: CASSLESGSYNEQFF. CDR3 sequence (DNA): TGTGCCAGCAGCTTGGAGAGCGGATCCTACAATGAGCAGTTCTTC.

The chain has TRBV28 and TRBJ2-7, with 9 bases fitting TRBD1. The CDR3 length is 16 residues. After removal of 10 bases from V and 6 bases from J, the junction contained 19 bases not matched to a gene. CDR1 is MDHEN, CDR2 SYDVKM, per germline. The CDR3 nucleotides read TGTGCCACCCGACCGTACGCGGACAGGGGCCTCCGCGAGCAGTACTTC. Translated, it gives CATRPYADRGLREQYF.

This clonotype was recorded many times. This chain uses TRBV6-1 with TRBJ1-2; D is uncertain. The CDR3 has 13 residues. Germline CDR1 MNHNS, CDR2 SASEGT. Trimming took off 6 bases at V and 3 bases at J, with 11 bases between the two ends. The CDR3 sequence: CASRVHEDYGYTF. Here the CDR3 DNA reads TGTGCCAGCAGGGTTCACGAGGACTATGGCTACACCTTC.

This clonotype was seen ten or more times. V gene TRBV6-1 combines with J gene TRBJ1-5; D not resolved. The V end was cut by 0 bases, the J end by 4 bases, with 10 bases between. There are 15 residues in the CDR3. Germline CDR1 and CDR2: MNHNS and SASEGT. The CDR3 DNA sequence: TGTGCCAGCAGTGAAGCGGGCGCACTAAATCAGCCCCAGCATTTT. Translation gives CASSEAGALNQPQHF.

This clonotype was seen a handful of times. The V and J genes are TRBV6-6 and TRBJ1-1; D is perhaps TRBD1 (5 bases). V gave up 2 bases and J gave up 4 bases, with 14 bases separating them. Germline CDR1 MNHNY, CDR2 SVGAGI (reference sequence). The CDR3 covers 15 residues. CDR3 nucleotide sequence: TGTGCCAGCAGTTACCAGGGAGTGGATCGCACTGAAGCTTTCTTT. It codes for CASSYQGVDRTEAFF.

This clonotype was observed a few times. The chain joins TRBV3-1 to TRBJ1-5, with D unclear. V was clipped by 2 bases and J by 0 bases, with 8 bases between them. CDR3 length: 15 amino acids. Germline CDR1 is LGHDT and CDR2 is YNNKEL (reference sequence). In DNA form, the CDR3 reads TGTGCCAGCAGCCAAAATGGGTATAGCAATCAGCCCCAGCATTTT. This encodes CASSQNGYSNQPQHF.

There are many counts of this clonotype. The chain joins TRBV29-1 to TRBJ2-3, with D maybe TRBD1 (5 bases). Trimming removed 3 bases at V and 2 bases at J, with 6 bases between. The CDR3 length is 12 residues. CDR1 and CDR2 (germline): SQVTM, ANQGSEA. CDR3 region: CSVEDNTDTQYF. The DNA of the CDR3 is TGCAGCGTTGAGGACAACACAGATACGCAGTATTTT.

The chain combines TRBV4-3 with TRBJ2-5, with D perhaps matching TRBD2 (6 bases). Trimming pared 0 bases from V and 1 base from J, leaving 6 bases between. This CDR3 has 14 amino acids. Germline V gene lookup returns CDR1 LGHNA and CDR2 YSLEER. The CDR3 bases are TGCGCCAGCAGCCAAGAGGGGGGCCAAGAGACCCAGTACTTC. It translates to CASSQEGGQETQYF.

The chain employs TRBV9 and TRBJ2-1; the match to TRBD2 covers 13 bases. With V trimmed by 4 bases and J by 6 bases, 7 bases remained unmatched. The CDR3 totals 16 residues. CDR1 is SGDLS and CDR2 is YYNGEE in the germline V gene. CDR3 sequence reads: CASSPTTSGGANEQFF. The CDR3 region has the DNA TGTGCCAGCAGCCCCACCACTAGCGGGGGGGCCAATGAGCAGTTCTTC.

V and J are TRBV11-2 and TRBJ1-1; a possible D gene is TRBD1 (5 bases). From germline, CDR1 is SGHAT and CDR2 FQNNGV. The CDR3 runs to 13 residues. The V and J ends lost 5 bases and 6 bases respectively, with 13 bases between them. CDR3 sequence reads: CASSPGLPAEAFF. The CDR3 nucleotides read TGTGCCAGCAGCCCGGGACTCCCTGCTGAAGCTTTCTTT.